This T cell receptor (beta chain) was recorded in a study of graft-versus-host responses after intestinal transplantation. Repertoires were generated with immunoSEQ multiplex PCR, while TCRdb's copy carries only in-frame clones and drops some. The repertoire holds approximately 10,000 clones, with over 65% as singletons. Graft tissue processing released intraepithelial and lamina propria lymphocytes. CDR3 size: 16 residues. Looked up from germline, CDR1 is MDHEN and CDR2 is SYDVKM. Trimming removed 2 bases from V and 5 bases from J; junction bases left unmatched: 11. The origin of this receptor is a human patient who received an intestinal transplant, so some T cells may come from the graft donor. The material was ileum tissue, obtained around 150 days after intestinal transplantation. The rearrangement uses TRBV28 and TRBJ2-7; 8 bases are shared with TRBD1. The CDR3, as DNA: TGTGCCAGCAGTTTACGGGGACAGGTGCTCGGGAACGAGCAGTACTTC. Amino acids: CASSLRGQVLGNEQYF.